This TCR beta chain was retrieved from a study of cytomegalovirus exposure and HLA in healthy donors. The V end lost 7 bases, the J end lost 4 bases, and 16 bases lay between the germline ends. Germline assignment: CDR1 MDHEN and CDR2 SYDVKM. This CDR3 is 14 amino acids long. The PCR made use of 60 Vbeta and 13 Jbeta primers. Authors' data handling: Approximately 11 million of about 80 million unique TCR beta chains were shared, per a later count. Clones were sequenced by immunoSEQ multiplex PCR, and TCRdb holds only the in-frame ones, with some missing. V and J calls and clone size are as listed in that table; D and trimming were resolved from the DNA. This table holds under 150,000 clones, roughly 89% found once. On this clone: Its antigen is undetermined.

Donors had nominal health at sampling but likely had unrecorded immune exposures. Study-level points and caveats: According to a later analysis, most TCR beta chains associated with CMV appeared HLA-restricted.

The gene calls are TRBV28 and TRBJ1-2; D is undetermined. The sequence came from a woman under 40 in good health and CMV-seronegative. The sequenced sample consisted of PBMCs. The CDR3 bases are TGTGCCAGCACGTCTGAGGGATTCGGCTATGGCTACACCTTC. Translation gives CASTSEGFGYGYTF.